This record looks at one TCR beta chain sequence and its context. The antigen is unknown. TCRbeta library construction was performed incorporating unique molecular identifiers. TCRdb processed the PCR reads anew with MiXCR; each CDR3 protein has one entry. In the table there are approximately 130,000 distinct CDR3 sequences, about 9.5% of which are singletons. This specimen belongs to a study of T-cell reconstitution after alpha-beta-depleted transplantation in children. Study-wide results and limits: Several hundred graft clones that had expanded were reportedly the source of alpha-beta T cells about two months after transplant. Diversity and T-cell counts at one year after transplant derived mostly from new T cells.

The sequencing used PBMCs, mostly from graft donor cells, collected 180 days after TCRalphabeta/CD19-depleted stem cell transplant. This TCR derives from a girl younger than two who had a stem cell transplant for combined immunodeficiency, so the T cells may come from the graft donor.

The CDR3 sequence is CASSLVPDRADYEQYF. CDR3 nucleotide sequence: TGTGCCAGCAGCTTGGTGCCGGACAGGGCCGACTACGAGCAGTACTTC. The chain joins TRBV5-5 to TRBJ2-7, with 8 positions matching TRBD1. The CDR3 covers 16 residues. J lost 3 bases, V lost 0 bases, and 8 bases had no gene match. The germline gives CDR1 SGHKS, CDR2 YYEKEE (reference sequence).